The 8 T cell receptor beta chains below all came from one sample that was sequenced in a study of lung T cells in sarcoidosis with Löfgren's syndrome. TCRdb re-derived calls from the reads in MiXCR, one entry per CDR3 protein. The sample consists of several thousand distinct CDR3 sequences, roughly 20% of them appearing once. The sequenced sample consisted of CD4+ T cells from bronchoalveolar lavage fluid. Receptor source: a human donor with sarcoidosis (Löfgren's syndrome or another form), or a control subject (not recorded which).

The gene calls are TRBV3-1 and TRBJ2-2; the D call may be TRBD1 or TRBD2 (7 bases each). The length of the CDR3 is 16 residues. CDR1 is LGHDT and CDR2 is YNNKEL in the germline V gene (reference sequence). Trimming shortened V by 4 bases and J by 2 bases, and 14 bases separated the two germline ends. CDR3 DNA sequence: TGTGCCAGCAGCCCAGGGGGGGGACCTAACACCGGGGAGCTGTTTTTT. Its protein product is CASSPGGGPNTGELFF.

This clonotype was observed a single time. A much more abundant neighbour one base away suggests this may be a read error. The V and J genes are TRBV15 and TRBJ1-3; D is unresolved. The CDR3 runs to 13 residues. Germline V lookup: CDR1 LNHNV, CDR2 YYDKDF (reference sequence). The CDR3 bases are TGTGCCACCAGCGCGGACTTTGGAAGCACCATATATTTT. Translated, it gives CATSADFGSTIYF.

A remark on this clonotype: The CDR3 does not close with the conserved phenylalanine or tryptophan, likely indicating a read error. Here the CDR3 DNA reads TGTGGCAGCAGCAACGCGGGGACTAAAGAGACCCAGTACCTC. Protein sequence: CGSSNAGTKETQYL. This rearrangement joins TRBV7-2 to TRBJ2-5, with 7 bases aligning to TRBD2. Per germline, CDR1 SGHTA and CDR2 FQGNSA. The CDR3 has 14 amino acids.

This clonotype appeared many times. This rearrangement joins TRBV2 to TRBJ1-1, with TRBD1 as a possible D gene (5 bases). Germline CDR1 and CDR2: SNHLY and FYNNEI. The CDR3 covers 12 residues. The V and J ends lost 8 bases and 7 bases respectively, with 14 bases between them. DNA of the CDR3: TGTGCCAGCTGCCTATTGAGGGGTGAAGCTTTCTTT. Translating gives CASCLLRGEAFF.

In its sample, this clonotype ranks as medium-sized (0.01 to 0.1%). This chain joins TRBV7-2 and TRBJ2-3; D call uncertain. In germline, CDR1 is SGHTA, CDR2 FQGNSA. CDR3 size: 13 residues. The germline V and J ends were trimmed by 4 bases and 3 bases, with 8 bases remaining between them. The CDR3 loop reads CASSYGPTDTQYF. In DNA, the CDR3 is TGTGCCAGCAGCTATGGACCGACAGATACGCAGTATTTT.

This clonotype was recorded at least ten times. The chain recombines TRBV2 with TRBJ2-1; D might be TRBD2 (5 bases). The ends were cut back, 7 bases at V and 7 bases at J, with 14 bases in the middle. This CDR3 is 13 amino acids long. Germline assignment: CDR1 SNHLY and CDR2 FYNNEI. CDR3 loop: CASKQDRGNEQFF. CDR3 in DNA: TGTGCCAGCAAGCAGGATCGGGGAAATGAGCAGTTCTTC.

This clonotype was seen at least ten times. This chain links TRBV7-2 with TRBJ2-5, with D unclear. The CDR3 extends over 13 amino acids. Trimming stripped 4 bases from V and 6 bases from J, with 12 bases between. CDR1 SGHTA and CDR2 FQGNSA come from the germline V gene. The CDR3 sequence is CASSSTYRQTQYF. CDR3 nucleotide sequence: TGTGCCAGCAGCTCCACTTATCGGCAGACCCAGTACTTC.

This clonotype is medium-sized in the sample. The chain has TRBV20-1 and TRBJ2-5; D may be TRBD2 (5 bases). The CDR3 length is 11 residues. With 7 bases removed from V and 7 bases from J, the gap between germline ends came to 13 bases. The germline V gene encodes CDR1 DFQATT and CDR2 SNEGSKA (reference sequence). This CDR3 is CSVTERVTQYF. CDR3 DNA sequence: TGCAGTGTCACAGAGAGGGTGACCCAGTACTTC.